Below, 10 T cell receptor beta chains from the same sample are listed, as sequenced in a study of molecular identifiers for immune sequencing clone quantification. In TCRdb, the PCR reads were re-called with MiXCR into one record per CDR3 protein. This table has some 320,000 distinct CDR3 sequences, over 20% appearing once. The sample comprised naive CD8+ T cells from blood, with Jurkat cell RNA spiked in. The subset is: FACS-sorted CD8+CD4-CCR7+CD45RA+ naive T cells. Receptors were obtained from a human donor in good health. Some libraries in this study had Jurkat cell RNA spiked in.

Worth noting for this clonotype: This could be a read error, since a much larger clone is one nucleotide away. The chain employs TRBV7-9 and TRBJ2-1; 10 nucleotides match TRBD2. Looked up from germline, CDR1 is SEHNR and CDR2 is FQNEAQ (reference sequence). This CDR3 is built from 17 residues. CDR3 sequence reads: CAGSPWLAGAPGDEQFF. CDR3 DNA sequence: TGTGCCGGCAGCCCATGGCTAGCGGGAGCCCCAGGAGATGAGCAGTTCTTC.

This clonotype was seen at least ten times. The chain has TRBV7-2 and TRBJ2-7; D is possibly TRBD2 (5 bases). Trimming removed 1 base from V and 5 bases from J, with 9 bases in between. Per the germline V gene, CDR1 is SGHTA and CDR2 is FQGNSA. The CDR3 has 13 amino acids. CDR3 bases: TGTGCCAGCAGCTTAGGAGGGTTGGACGAGCAGTACTTC. It yields the protein CASSLGGLDEQYF. Drawing the rest from reference TRBV7-2 and TRBJ2-7, the complete variable domain is GAGVSQSPSNKVTEKGKDVELRCDPISGHTALYWYRQSLGQGLEFLIYFQGNSAPDKSGLPSDRFSAERTGGSVSTLTIQRTQQEDSAVYLCASSLGGLDEQYFGPGTRLTVT.

The sample holds many counts of this clonotype. V and J are TRBV11-1 and TRBJ1-1; D might be TRBD1 (6 bases). The V end was cut by 6 bases, the J end by 4 bases, with 15 bases between. There are 14 residues in the CDR3. Germline V gives CDR1 SGHAT, CDR2 FQDESV (reference sequence). CDR3 amino acids: CASSPLGAGTEAFF. Written as DNA, the CDR3 is TGTGCCAGCAGTCCCTTGGGGGCAGGCACTGAAGCTTTCTTT.

There are many counts of this clonotype. This chain joins TRBV29-1 and TRBJ2-7; possible D gene TRBD1, 6 bases. Germline loops: CDR1 SQVTM, CDR2 ANQGSEA. V lost 5 bases and J lost 4, with 15 bases in between. This CDR3 has 13 residues. This CDR3 is CSVLGRGMYEQYF. The CDR3 DNA follows: TGCAGCGTTCTTGGCAGGGGTATGTACGAGCAGTACTTC.

Turning to this clonotype: Given a much more abundant clone one base away, this may be a read error. The genes are TRBV19 and TRBJ2-7; D may be TRBD1 (5 bases). The CDR3 is 12 amino acids. The V gene's germline CDR1 is LNHDA and CDR2 SQIVND (reference sequence). Here the CDR3 reads CATTGSSCEQYF. Written as DNA, the CDR3 is TGTGCCACCACAGGCAGCTCCTGCGAGCAGTACTTC.

This clonotype showed up many times. V and J are TRBV10-2 and TRBJ2-6, with 7 bases that match TRBD1. The CDR3 has 16 amino acids. The ends lost 6 bases at V and 0 bases at J; junction bases unmatched: 5. CDR1 is WSHSY, CDR2 SAAADI, per germline. CDR3 nucleotide sequence: TGCGCCAGCAGAGGGACAGCGAGCTCTGGGGCCAACGTCCTGACTTTC. Translating gives CASRGTASSGANVLTF.

This clonotype was observed a handful of times. Just one base apart from a much larger clone, this may be a read error. The chain carries TRBV6-5 and TRBJ2-2; 8 bases are a match to TRBD2. CDR3 length: 16 residues. CDR1 is MNHEY and CDR2 is SVGAGI in the germline V gene. The CDR3 here is CASSFHIAGPTGEPFF. The CDR3 nucleotides read TGTGCCAGCAGTTTCCACATAGCGGGACCGACCGGGGAGCCGTTTTTT.

Regarding this clonotype: It is likely a read error, because the conserved phenylalanine at the end of the CDR3 is missing. The chain uses TRBV20-1 and TRBJ2-7; D may be TRBD1 (5 bases). Deletions cut 1 base from V and 2 bases from J, with 9 bases between. CDR1 DFQATT and CDR2 SNEGSKA come from the germline V gene (reference sequence). The CDR3 length is 13 residues. CDR3: CSARGLDTYEQYL. The CDR3 DNA is TGCAGTGCTAGAGGTCTGGACACCTACGAGCAGTACCTC.

This clonotype was seen at least ten times. The chain uses TRBV6-5 and TRBJ2-1; D perhaps matches TRBD1 (6 bases). V dropped 6 bases and J dropped 8 bases, with 20 bases sitting between them. CDR3 length equals 15 residues. CDR1 is MNHEY, CDR2 SVGAGI, per germline. For the CDR3, the DNA is TGTGCCAGCAGCTACAGGGACACCTGGACCGATGAGCAGTTCTTC. Translation: CASSYRDTWTDEQFF.

This clonotype was observed at least ten times. V is TRBV30 and J is TRBJ2-5; D remains ambiguous. The germline V gene has CDR1 GTSNPN and CDR2 SVGIG (reference sequence). CDR3 length equals 14 residues. Trimming removed 0 bases at V and 0 bases at J, with 8 bases between. DNA for the CDR3: TGTGCCTGGAGTGTACTTAACAACCAAGAGACCCAGTACTTC. Its translation: CAWSVLNNQETQYF.